These 24 T cell receptor beta chains were all obtained from the same sample, sequenced in a study of CD8 T cells in ankylosing spondylitis. TCRdb itself ran the 5' RACE reads through MiXCR, one entry per CDR3 protein. This repertoire shows roughly 180,000 distinct CDR3 sequences, about an eighth found once; its top ten account for 8% to 13%. Material for sequencing was blood, either unsorted or a sorted T cell fraction (not recorded which). The receptors were gathered from a female donor with ankylosing spondylitis or in good health (not recorded which).

Notes on this clonotype: Being one base from a much bigger clone, this may be a read error. V usage is TRBV6-4 and J usage is TRBJ2-3, with D possibly matching TRBD2 (6 bases). CDR1 MRHNA and CDR2 SNTAGT come from the germline V gene. The V end lost 5 bases, the J end lost 0 bases, and 12 bases lay between the germline ends. CDR3 length equals 15 residues. CDR3 amino acids: CASSPLARSTDTQYF. CDR3 bases: TGTGCCAGCAGTCCCCTAGCGAGAAGCACAGATACGCAGTATTTT.

This clonotype came up many times. The chain carries TRBV9 and TRBJ2-7; possible D gene TRBD2, 6 bases. The V gene's germline CDR1 is SGDLS and CDR2 YYNGEE. V dropped 1 base and J dropped 2 bases, with 10 bases sitting between them. The CDR3 totals 14 residues. This CDR3 is CASSVIAETYEQYF. In DNA, the CDR3 is TGTGCCAGCAGCGTAATAGCGGAGACCTACGAGCAGTACTTC.

This clonotype came up many times. The chain has TRBV7-9 and TRBJ1-4, with D uncertain. This CDR3 spans 11 amino acids. The V gene lost 5 bases and the J gene lost 6 bases, with 4 bases spanning the gap. Germline CDR1 is SEHNR and CDR2 is FQNEAQ (reference sequence). The CDR3 protein is CASSGYEKLFF. CDR3 DNA sequence: TGTGCCAGCAGCGGGTATGAAAAACTGTTTTTT.

This clonotype was seen at least ten times. The chain joins TRBV12-3 or TRBV12-4 to TRBJ1-1; D perhaps matches TRBD1 (5 bases). The CDR3 length is 14 residues. V was pared by 6 bases and J by 3 bases, with 14 bases between. CDR3 coding DNA: TGTGCCAGCAGCCGATCCCTGGGGGACACTGAAGCTTTCTTT. This sequence encodes CASSRSLGDTEAFF.

This clonotype has a count of ten or more. The rearrangement links TRBV12-3 or TRBV12-4 to TRBJ2-1; 12 bases are a match to TRBD2. The CDR3 extends over 16 amino acids. The J segment lost 12 bases and the V segment lost 5 bases, leaving 14 bases of the junction unmatched. CDR3 sequence (DNA): TGTGCCAGCAGTAGCGGAGATACTAGCGGGGGGAACGGGCAGTTCTTC. Translating it yields CASSSGDTSGGNGQFF.

This clonotype was counted a few times. The chain carries TRBV20-1 and TRBJ2-5, with D tentatively TRBD2 (5 bases). The CDR3 has 14 residues. The germline V gene encodes CDR1 DFQATT and CDR2 SNEGSKA (reference sequence). V shed 3 bases and J shed 4 bases, with 15 bases lying between them. The CDR3 coding sequence is TGCAGTGCTAGTCCGAACGGGATCGGAGAGACCCAGTACTTC. Protein product: CSASPNGIGETQYF.

The sample holds a few counts of this clonotype. The CDR3: CSARDNRDQPQHF. The CDR3 DNA is TGCAGTGCTAGAGATAACCGGGATCAGCCCCAGCATTTT. V and J are TRBV20-1 and TRBJ1-5; D is unresolved. In germline, CDR1 is DFQATT, CDR2 SNEGSKA (reference sequence). The V end lost 0 bases, the J end lost 5 bases, and 8 bases lay between the germline ends. The CDR3 is made up of 13 amino acids.

The chain couples TRBV20-1 to TRBJ2-1, with TRBD2 as a possible D gene (5 bases). CDR1 and CDR2 from the germline V gene are DFQATT and SNEGSKA (reference sequence). The CDR3 consists of 11 residues. Deletions cut 7 bases from V and 6 bases from J, with 10 bases between. The CDR3 region has the DNA TGCAGTGTTAAGAGGGTCAATGAGCAGTTCTTC. Encoded protein: CSVKRVNEQFF.

This clonotype was seen a handful of times. This chain connects TRBV5-1 to TRBJ2-7; D unresolved. There are 15 residues in the CDR3. Germline CDR1 and CDR2: SGHRS and YFSETQ. The V gene lost 4 bases and the J gene lost 0 bases, with 14 bases spanning the gap. In DNA, the CDR3 is TGCGCCAGCAGCACGGAAACAAGGAGCTCCTACGAGCAGTACTTC. Protein: CASSTETRSSYEQYF.

This clonotype came up many times. The rearrangement joins TRBV5-1 to TRBJ2-7; D is possibly TRBD2 (7 bases). V lost 7 bases and J 6 bases, leaving 20 bases between the germline ends. The germline V gene has CDR1 SGHRS and CDR2 YFSETQ. CDR3 size: 14 residues. The CDR3 nucleotides read TGCGCCAGCTCGGGGGGCTTCCAACCTCTCGAGCAGTACTTC. Translation: CASSGGFQPLEQYF. Full variable domain (outside the CDR3, taken from reference TRBV5-1 and TRBJ2-7): KAGVTQTPRYLIKTRGQQVTLSCSPISGHRSVSWYQQTPGQGLQFLFEYFSETQRNKGNFPGRFSGRQFSNSRSEMNVSTLELGDSALYLCASSGGFQPLEQYFGPGTRLTVT.

This clonotype came up many times. The chain recombines TRBV29-1 with TRBJ2-7; TRBD1 aligns across 8 bases. V shed 7 bases and J 6 bases; nucleotides not matched to a gene: 8. Germline CDR1 and CDR2: SQVTM and ANQGSEA. The CDR3 extends over 12 amino acids. The CDR3 sequence: CSGGQEGGEQYF. The CDR3 DNA reads as TGCAGCGGGGGACAGGAGGGGGGCGAGCAGTACTTC.

This clonotype was counted many times. J is TRBJ2-4 and V is TRBV5-5; D is unclear. The CDR3 consists of 12 residues. The germline CDR1 and CDR2 sequences are SGHKS and YYEKEE (reference sequence). The ends were cut back, 2 bases at V and 9 bases at J, with 9 bases in the middle. The CDR3 DNA reads as TGTGCCAGCAGCTTCAACGGGCCCATTCAGTACTTC. It yields the protein CASSFNGPIQYF.

This clonotype was observed a few times. The J gene is TRBJ2-7, the V gene TRBV12-3 or TRBV12-4; 7 nucleotides line up with TRBD2. This CDR3 has 15 amino acids. V gave up 5 bases and J gave up 0 bases; unmatched junction bases: 7. CDR3 sequence: CASSPSGRSSYEQYF. The CDR3 coding sequence is TGTGCCAGCAGTCCTAGCGGCAGAAGCTCCTACGAGCAGTACTTC.

The chain combines TRBV5-1 with TRBJ2-3; D gene uncertain. V was clipped by 0 bases and J by 0 bases, with 8 bases between them. Per germline, CDR1 SGHRS and CDR2 YFSETQ. CDR3 length equals 15 residues. In nucleotides, the CDR3 is TGCGCCAGCAGCTTGGAGGTGGGAAGCACAGATACGCAGTATTTT. It is translated as CASSLEVGSTDTQYF.

The V call is TRBV12-3 or TRBV12-4, the J call TRBJ1-5; D remains unclear. This CDR3 spans 15 amino acids. Trimming left V 6 bases short and J 4 bases short, with 16 bases between. The CDR3 nucleotides read TGTGCCAGCAGCCCCGGCCTTTTCGGAAATCAGCCCCAGCATTTT. Its protein product is CASSPGLFGNQPQHF.

In its sample, this clonotype was seen many times. The CDR3 DNA reads as TGTGCCAGCAGCTCCGACAGAAGCACAGATACGCAGTATTTT. This codes for CASSSDRSTDTQYF. This chain links TRBV7-6 with TRBJ2-3; possible D gene TRBD1, 5 bases. Looked up from germline, CDR1 is SGHVS and CDR2 is FNYEAQ. V lost 4 bases to trimming and J lost 0 bases, with 8 bases between them. The CDR3 extends over 14 amino acids.

The table lists this clonotype with a few counts. The chain combines TRBV7-2 with TRBJ2-1; D is uncertain. Germline V lookup: CDR1 SGHTA, CDR2 FQGNSA. V was clipped by 7 bases and J by 4 bases, with 14 bases between them. The CDR3 is 14 amino acids. CDR3 bases: TGTGCCAGCAATATAGGCCGGCAGTACAATGAGCAGTTCTTC. This translates into CASNIGRQYNEQFF.

The chain is built from TRBV19 and TRBJ2-7; 7 nucleotides agree with TRBD2. V was clipped by 3 bases and J by 4 bases; unmatched bases: 6. This CDR3 comprises 14 residues. Per germline, CDR1 LNHDA and CDR2 SQIVND (reference sequence). The CDR3 DNA sequence: TGTGCCAGTAGTATGGGCGGGAGAGGATACGAGCAGTACTTC. Amino acids: CASSMGGRGYEQYF.

This sequence joins TRBV29-1 and TRBJ2-1; a possible D gene is TRBD2 (6 bases). Trimming left V 5 bases short and J 7 bases short, with 24 bases between. CDR1 and CDR2 from the germline V gene are SQVTM and ANQGSEA. The CDR3 is 16 amino acids. For the CDR3, the DNA is TGCAGCGTTTCAACCCAGGGACTTCGCCATGGGAATGAGCAGTTCTTC. Translated: CSVSTQGLRHGNEQFF.

This clonotype was found many times. This chain links TRBV20-1 with TRBJ1-1; D unresolved. The length of the CDR3 is 14 residues. V shed 1 base and J shed 2 bases, with 11 bases lying between them. Germline V gene data show CDR1 as DFQATT and CDR2 as SNEGSKA (reference sequence). CDR3 amino acids: CSARGPRTNTEAFF. For the CDR3, the DNA is TGCAGTGCTAGAGGGCCCCGGACCAACACTGAAGCTTTCTTT.

This clonotype was detected many times. V is TRBV9 and J is TRBJ1-1; tentative D call: TRBD1 (5 bases). Trimming left V 0 bases short and J 5 bases short, with 8 bases between. CDR3 length equals 13 residues. Germline CDR1 reads SGDLS; CDR2 reads YYNGEE. CDR3 in amino acids: CASSVGGTTEAFF. The CDR3 DNA reads as TGTGCCAGCAGCGTAGGTGGGACGACTGAAGCTTTCTTT.

This clonotype appeared many times. The chain employs TRBV27 and TRBJ2-1, with D uncertain. The CDR3 is made up of 14 amino acids. The germline V gene has CDR1 MNHEY and CDR2 SMNVEV (reference sequence). Trimming left V 5 bases short and J 4 bases short, with 12 bases between. The CDR3 reads CASSPTSRYNEQFF. CDR3 nucleotides: TGTGCCAGCAGTCCTACCTCGCGTTACAATGAGCAGTTCTTC.

This clonotype was observed at least ten times. The V and J genes are TRBV28 and TRBJ2-3, with D maybe TRBD1 (6 bases). The ends were cut back, 8 bases at V and 3 bases at J, with 12 bases in the middle. The CDR3 has 13 amino acids. Germline CDR1 reads MDHEN; CDR2 reads SYDVKM. CDR3 residues: CASLGQNTDTQYF. CDR3 coding DNA: TGTGCCAGCCTTGGACAGAATACAGATACGCAGTATTTT.

This clonotype turned up a few times. This rearrangement joins TRBV12-3 or TRBV12-4 to TRBJ2-6; D unclear. The CDR3 has 16 amino acids. The germline V and J ends were trimmed by 2 bases and 0 bases, with 8 bases remaining between them. The chain's CDR3 is CASSLWAGSGANVLTF. The CDR3 coding sequence is TGTGCCAGCAGTTTATGGGCAGGCTCTGGGGCCAACGTCCTGACTTTC.